This T cell receptor (beta chain) was captured by sequencing in a study of blood T cell repertoires in COVID-19. Overall study: Some COVID-19 samples were acute and others convalescent; all came from the United States, Italy and Spain. T cells, B-cell-depleted T cells, or PBMCs provided the cDNA or gDNA that served as material.

A few counts support this clone. Original analysis: Estimation of nucleated cell counts was performed using reference gene primer amplification. The repertoire was sequenced with immunoSEQ multiplex PCR; TCRdb's copy has only in-frame clones and lacks some. The DNA gave D and trimming, while V, J and clone size come from that table. The sample holds about 480,000 clones, roughly 89% seen once. The germline gives CDR1 KGHSH, CDR2 LQKENI. Trimming removed 3 bases at V and 0 bases at J, with 8 bases between. The CDR3 has 14 residues. Followed over time, Seattle patients had been enrolled while infection was active.

The genes are TRBV18 and TRBJ1-1, with no clear D. The specimen was peripheral blood. The TCR sequence derives from a man in his late teens or twenties with COVID-19, enrolled during active disease. CDR3 residues: CASSPSGLNTEAFF. The CDR3 region has the DNA TGTGCCAGCTCACCCTCGGGGTTGAACACTGAAGCTTTCTTT.